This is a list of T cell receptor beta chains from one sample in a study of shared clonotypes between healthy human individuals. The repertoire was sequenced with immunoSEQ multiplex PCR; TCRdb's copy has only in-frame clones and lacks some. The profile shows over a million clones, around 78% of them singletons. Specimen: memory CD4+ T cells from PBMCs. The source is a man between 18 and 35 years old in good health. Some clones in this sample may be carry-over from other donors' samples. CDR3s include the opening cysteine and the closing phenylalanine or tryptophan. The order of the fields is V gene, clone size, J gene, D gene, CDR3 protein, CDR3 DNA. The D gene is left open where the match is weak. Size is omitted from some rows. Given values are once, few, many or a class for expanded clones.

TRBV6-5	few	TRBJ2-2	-	CASRPRGVPRGELFF	TGTGCCAGCAGGCCTCGGGGAGTCCCTAGAGGGGAGCTGTTTTTT
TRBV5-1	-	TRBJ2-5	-	CASSLPELYQETQYF	TGCGCCAGCAGCTTGCCAGAATTGTACCAAGAGACCCAGTACTTC
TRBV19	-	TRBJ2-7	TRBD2	CASSNSGMRTYEQYF	TGTGCCAGTAGCAATAGCGGGATGAGGACCTACGAGCAGTACTTC
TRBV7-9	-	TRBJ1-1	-	CASSLDSGNTEAFF	TGTGCCAGCAGCTTAGACTCGGGGAACACTGAAGCTTTCTTT
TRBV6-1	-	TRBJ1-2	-	CASSEPPPSTF	TGTGCCAGCAGTGAACCCCCGCCTTCCACCTTC
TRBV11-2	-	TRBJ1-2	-	CASSQDTGLYYGYTF	TGTGCCAGCAGCCAGGACACGGGCTTATACTATGGCTACACCTTC
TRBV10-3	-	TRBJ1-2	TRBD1	CAIRGDRDRHGYTF	TGTGCCATCAGGGGGGACAGGGATCGACATGGCTACACCTTC
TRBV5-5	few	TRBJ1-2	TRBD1	CASSLVGTGAYGYTF	TGTGCCAGCAGCTTGGTAGGGACAGGGGCTTATGGCTACACCTTC
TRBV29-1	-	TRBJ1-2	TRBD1	CSVERDRASSGYTF	TGCAGCGTTGAGCGGGACAGGGCTTCTTCTGGCTACACCTTC
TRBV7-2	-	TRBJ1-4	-	CASSLGQTTTNEKLFF	TGTGCCAGCAGCTTAGGACAGACTACAACTAATGAAAAACTGTTTTTT
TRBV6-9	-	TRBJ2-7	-	CASSYGNAGDHEQYF	TGTGCCAGCAGTTATGGAAATGCAGGGGACCACGAGCAGTACTTC
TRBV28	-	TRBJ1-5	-	CASRTSGHRSNQPQHF	TGTGCCAGCAGAACATCGGGACACAGGAGCAATCAGCCCCAGCATTTT
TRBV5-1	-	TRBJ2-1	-	CASSLGVGNNEQFF	TGCGCCAGCAGCTTGGGTGTCGGGAACAATGAGCAGTTCTTC
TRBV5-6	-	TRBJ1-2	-	CASSPGVYGYTF	TGTGCCAGCAGCCCAGGAGTCTATGGCTACACCTTC
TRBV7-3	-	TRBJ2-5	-	CASSPRGYGGETQYF	TGTGCCAGCAGCCCCAGGGGCTATGGAGGAGAGACCCAGTACTTC
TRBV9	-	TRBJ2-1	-	CASSLLYNEQFF	TGTGCCAGCAGCCTCTTATACAATGAGCAGTTCTTC
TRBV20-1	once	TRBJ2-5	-	CSARSPETQYF	TGCAGTGCTAGATCCCCGGAGACCCAGTACTTC
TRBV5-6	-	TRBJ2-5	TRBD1	CASRTGIEETQYF	TGTGCCAGCAGGACAGGGATTGAAGAGACCCAGTACTTC
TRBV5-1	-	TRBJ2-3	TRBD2	CASSLLLAGTTQYF	TGCGCCAGCAGCTTGTTACTAGCGGGAACTACGCAGTATTTT
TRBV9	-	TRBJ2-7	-	CASSASSYEQYF	TGTGCCAGCAGTGCCAGCAGTTACGAGCAGTACTTC
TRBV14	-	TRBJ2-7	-	CASSQSRTGYEQYF	TGTGCCAGCAGCCAATCACGGACGGGGTACGAGCAGTACTTC
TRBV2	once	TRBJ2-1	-	CASSRPESNEQFF	TGTGCCAGCAGCAGGCCCGAGAGCAATGAGCAGTTCTTC
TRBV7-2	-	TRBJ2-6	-	CASRRVAGGANVLTF	TGTGCCAGCAGGAGAGTAGCAGGTGGGGCCAACGTCCTGACTTTC
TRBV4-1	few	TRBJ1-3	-	CASSQKGLQGNTIYF	TGCGCCAGCAGCCAAAAAGGGCTCCAAGGAAACACCATATATTTT
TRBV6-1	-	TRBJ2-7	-	CASSRDGSSLGGQYF	TGTGCCAGCAGCCGGGACGGATCCTCCTTGGGCGGGCAGTACTTC
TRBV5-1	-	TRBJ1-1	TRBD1	CASSLYRGEFSPNTEAFF	TGCGCCAGCAGCCTATACAGGGGCGAGTTCTCCCCGAACACTGAAGCTTTCTTT
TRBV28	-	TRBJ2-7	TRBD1	CASSSGQSSYEQYF	TGTGCCAGCAGTTCGGGACAGAGTTCCTACGAGCAGTACTTC
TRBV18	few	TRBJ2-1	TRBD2	CASSPGFGPQGLAGYNEQFF	TGTGCCAGCTCACCAGGTTTCGGCCCACAGGGACTAGCGGGATACAATGAGCAGTTCTTC
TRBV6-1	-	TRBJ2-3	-	CASKSGRSTDTQYF	TGTGCCAGCAAGAGTGGCAGGAGCACAGATACGCAGTATTTT
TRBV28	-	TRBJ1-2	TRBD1	CASRQRDRGANGYTF	TGTGCCAGCAGGCAACGGGACAGGGGGGCCAATGGCTACACCTTC
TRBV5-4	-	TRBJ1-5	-	CASSDRPSQPQHF	TGTGCCAGCAGCGACCGTCCCAGTCAGCCCCAGCATTTT
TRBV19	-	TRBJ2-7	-	CASNLGGTSSSYEQYF	TGTGCCAGTAATTTGGGGGGCACTTCGAGCTCCTACGAGCAGTACTTC
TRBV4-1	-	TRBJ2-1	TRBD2	CASSQGLAGGPYNEQFF	TGCGCCAGCAGCCAAGGACTAGCGGGAGGCCCCTACAATGAGCAGTTCTTC